The entry below gives a single TCR beta chain sequence along with its context. This sample is part of a study of blood T cell repertoires in COVID-19. The wider study: The United States, Italy and Spain were the sources of the acute and convalescent COVID-19 samples. The analysed material was cDNA or gDNA that came from T cells, B-cell-depleted T cells, or PBMCs.

In the original processing: Nucleated cell counts were estimated from reference gene primer amplification. Clones were read by immunoSEQ multiplex PCR, and TCRdb kept only the in-frame ones, dropping some. The D gene and trimming were derived from the DNA, and the V and J assignments and clone size from that table. The top ten hold 5.5% to 8% of the sample, which has 250,000 or so clones, around four fifths seen once. V trimming: 2 bases; J trimming: 1 base; junction bases outside the gene matches: 8. The CDR3 is 16 residues long. The germline CDR1 and CDR2 sequences are GTSNPN and SVGIG (reference sequence).

This TCR was sampled from a woman in her sixties or seventies with active or convalescent COVID-19. The source material was peripheral blood. The chain recombines TRBV30 with TRBJ1-3, with 7 bases lining up with TRBD1. The CDR3: CAWSRGQPYSGNTIYF. The CDR3 coding sequence is TGTGCCTGGAGTCGGGGACAGCCTTATTCTGGAAACACCATATATTTT.